The rows below give T cell receptor beta chains drawn from one sample of a study of CD8+ T cells in alopecia areata. Profiled with immunoSEQ multiplex PCR; TCRdb holds only in-frame clones, not every one. Of roughly 150,000 clones detected, 50% to 65% appear once; the ten largest clones hold around 5%. What was sequenced was CD4+ T cells sorted from blood. These receptors were taken from a human donor in good health. The CDR3 runs from the conserved cysteine through the conserved F or W. Fields, in order: V gene, D gene, clone size, J gene, CDR3 protein, CDR3 DNA. D genes are given only for firm matches. Only part of the rows carry a size: once, few, many, or a class if the clone is expanded.

>TRBV6-1|TRBD2|NA|TRBJ2-3
CASSGSSGSPTDTQYF
TGTGCCAGCAGTGGTTCTAGCGGGAGTCCCACAGATACGCAGTATTTT
>TRBV6-5|NA|NA|TRBJ1-5
CASSYSAWSNQPQHF
TGTGCCAGCAGTTACTCGGCGTGGAGCAATCAGCCCCAGCATTTT
>TRBV29-1|NA|NA|TRBJ2-6
CSVVGASGANVLTF
TGCAGCGTTGTGGGAGCCTCTGGGGCCAACGTCCTGACTTTC
>TRBV7-2|NA|NA|TRBJ2-5
CASSFSRETQYF
TGTGCCAGCAGCTTCAGTAGGGAGACCCAGTACTTC
>TRBV25-1|TRBD1|NA|TRBJ1-2
CASSETPGQDGYTF
TGTGCCAGCAGTGAAACGCCCGGACAGGATGGCTACACCTTC
>TRBV28|TRBD1|few|TRBJ2-7
CASSLSPGTAPYEQYF
TGTGCCAGCAGTTTGTCCCCCGGGACAGCCCCATACGAGCAGTACTTC
>TRBV2|TRBD2|few|TRBJ2-1
CASRVTSGRSGGEQFF
TGTGCCAGCAGGGTAACTAGCGGGAGATCGGGTGGTGAGCAGTTCTTC
>TRBV25-1|NA|NA|TRBJ2-7
CASSDTAKTGYEQYF
TGTGCCAGCAGTGATACCGCCAAGACAGGCTACGAGCAGTACTTC
>TRBV6-5|NA|NA|TRBJ2-7
CASSSPYEQYF
TGTGCCAGCAGTTCCCCATACGAGCAGTACTTC
>TRBV7-7|TRBD1|NA|TRBJ2-5
CASSQEGQLSTQYF
TGCGCCAGCAGCCAAGAGGGACAGCTCTCGACCCAGTACTTC
>TRBV30|NA|NA|TRBJ1-1
CAWSKVLGTEAFF
TGTGCCTGGAGTAAAGTCCTCGGGACTGAAGCTTTCTTT
>TRBV7-9|NA|NA|TRBJ1-2
CASSSLTQGGYTF
TGTGCCAGCAGCTCCCTTACCCAGGGGGGCTACACCTTC
>TRBV29-1|TRBD1|NA|TRBJ2-7
CSVVGAPGQPTYEQYF
TGCAGCGTTGTGGGAGCCCCGGGACAGCCGACCTACGAGCAGTACTTC
>TRBV11-2|TRBD2|NA|TRBJ2-1
CASSSLAGGPDEQFF
TGTGCCAGCAGCTCACTAGCGGGAGGGCCGGATGAGCAGTTCTTC
>TRBV5-1|TRBD2|few|TRBJ2-7
CASSPAILGTSADEQYF
TGCGCCAGCAGCCCCGCGATCCTCGGGACTAGTGCTGACGAGCAGTACTTC
>TRBV4-1|TRBD1|NA|TRBJ1-5
CASSPRGTGQPQHF
TGCGCCAGCAGCCCCAGGGGGACTGGCCAGCCCCAGCATTTT
>TRBV29-1|TRBD2|few|TRBJ2-3
CSVVRGSWDTQYF
TGCAGCGTTGTGCGGGGGTCCTGGGATACGCAGTATTTT
>TRBV20-1|NA|NA|TRBJ2-4
CSAVENIQYF
TGCAGTGCCGTAGAGAACATTCAGTACTTC
>TRBV30|NA|NA|TRBJ1-1
CAWNLNTEAFF
TGTGCCTGGAATCTGAACACTGAAGCTTTCTTT
>TRBV30|NA|NA|TRBJ1-5
CAWSMGNDQPQHF
TGTGCCTGGAGTATGGGGAATGATCAGCCCCAGCATTTT
>TRBV23-1|TRBD1|NA|TRBJ1-5
CASSQSGTGGLGNQPQHF
TGCGCCAGCAGTCAATCCGGGACAGGGGGCTTGGGCAATCAGCCCCAGCATTTT
>TRBV30|NA|once|TRBJ2-1
CAWSGRLGGFNEQFF
TGTGCCTGGAGTGGAAGACTTGGCGGGTTCAATGAGCAGTTCTTC
>TRBV28|NA|NA|TRBJ1-5
CASSSPGQDQPQHF
TGTGCCAGCAGTTCCCCGGGACAAGATCAGCCCCAGCATTTT
>TRBV9|TRBD1|NA|TRBJ1-4
CASSDRDRALPSNEKLFF
TGTGCCAGCAGCGACCGGGACAGGGCCCTTCCAAGCAATGAAAAACTGTTTTTT
>TRBV6-6|NA|NA|TRBJ2-1
CASSRWGRDDNEQFF
TGTGCCAGCAGCCGCTGGGGTAGGGACGACAATGAGCAGTTCTTC
>TRBV28|NA|NA|TRBJ1-2
CASDDLRRGYTF
TGTGCCAGCGATGACCTTAGGCGAGGCTACACCTTC
>TRBV30|NA|NA|TRBJ2-7
CAWSAQTLSSIYEQYF
TGTGCCTGGAGTGCACAGACTCTCTCATCCATCTACGAGCAGTACTTC
>TRBV28|TRBD1|NA|TRBJ2-2
CASVPGQGVTGELFF
TGTGCCAGCGTTCCGGGACAGGGGGTCACCGGGGAGCTGTTTTTT
>TRBV6-1|NA|NA|TRBJ2-7
CASSRDAYEQYF
TGTGCCAGCAGCCGGGACGCCTACGAGCAGTACTTC
>TRBV6-1|NA|NA|TRBJ1-2
CAVRTEPFYGYTF
TGTGCCGTCCGGACAGAACCTTTCTATGGCTACACCTTC
>TRBV11-2|NA|NA|TRBJ2-7
CASSSPRGLNEQYF
TGTGCCAGCAGCTCCCCCCGGGGGCTTAACGAGCAGTACTTC
>TRBV2|NA|few|TRBJ2-1
CASSDNSGYNEQFF
TGTGCCAGCAGTGATAATAGCGGCTACAATGAGCAGTTCTTC
>TRBV13|TRBD2|few|TRBJ2-1
CASSFWRGAYNEQFF
TGTGCCAGCAGCTTCTGGCGGGGGGCCTACAATGAGCAGTTCTTC
>TRBV30|NA|NA|TRBJ2-2
CAWSVQGTGELFF
TGTGCCTGGAGTGTACAGGGCACCGGGGAGCTGTTTTTT
>TRBV7-2|NA|NA|TRBJ2-5
CASSFRQSEMETQYF
TGTGCCAGCAGCTTTCGACAGAGCGAAATGGAGACCCAGTACTTC
>TRBV27|TRBD2|NA|TRBJ2-3
CASRRTSGKRGPGQYF
TGTGCCAGCAGAAGGACTAGCGGGAAAAGAGGTCCGGGGCAGTATTTT
>TRBV27|TRBD2|NA|TRBJ2-2
CASAGLARITGELFF
TGTGCCAGCGCCGGACTAGCGCGAATCACCGGGGAGCTGTTTTTT
>TRBV7-9|NA|few|TRBJ2-7
CASSLAREQYF
TGTGCCAGCAGCTTAGCGCGCGAGCAGTACTTC
>TRBV29-1|NA|few|TRBJ1-1
CSVAGHSEAFF
TGCAGCGTCGCCGGCCATTCTGAAGCTTTCTTT
>TRBV6-5|TRBD1|few|TRBJ2-2
CASSYETGVTGELFF
TGTGCCAGCAGTTACGAGACAGGGGTAACCGGGGAGCTGTTTTTT
>TRBV29-1|NA|NA|TRBJ2-5
CSVQTRFTETQYF
TGCAGCGTTCAGACTAGATTTACGGAGACCCAGTACTTC
>TRBV7-3|NA|few|TRBJ2-5
CASSLTNQETQYF
TGTGCCAGCAGCCTGACTAACCAAGAGACCCAGTACTTC
>TRBV2|TRBD1|NA|TRBJ2-7
CASRVGQVGTEQYF
TGTGCCAGCAGGGTAGGACAGGTGGGGACAGAGCAGTACTTC
>TRBV6-5|NA|NA|TRBJ2-7
CASSRTAPYEQYF
TGTGCCAGCAGCAGGACGGCCCCCTACGAGCAGTACTTC
>TRBV29-1|NA|few|TRBJ1-3
CSVAGSGNTIYF
TGCAGCGTAGCAGGGTCTGGAAACACCATATATTTT
>TRBV5-6|NA|NA|TRBJ2-6
CASSLAQNSGANVLTF
TGTGCCAGCAGCTTGGCGCAGAACTCTGGGGCCAACGTCCTGACTTTC
>TRBV28|TRBD2|NA|TRBJ2-5
CASSRRLAAFQETQYF
TGTGCCAGCAGTCGAAGACTAGCGGCATTCCAAGAGACCCAGTACTTC
>TRBV5-1|TRBD2|NA|TRBJ2-3
CASSRLGGGGTDTQYF
TGCGCCAGCAGCCGCCTAGGTGGGGGGGGCACAGATACGCAGTATTTT
>TRBV30|TRBD1|NA|TRBJ1-1
CAWGTGATEAFF
TGTGCCTGGGGTACAGGGGCCACTGAAGCTTTCTTT
>TRBV25-1|NA|NA|TRBJ2-7
CASSDADSFYEQYF
TGTGCCAGCAGTGATGCCGACAGCTTCTACGAGCAGTACTTC
>TRBV7-2|NA|few|TRBJ1-3
CASSSRRFSGNTIYF
TGTGCCAGCAGCTCTCGGAGGTTCTCTGGAAACACCATATATTTT
>TRBV6-5|NA|NA|TRBJ1-2
CATRPGTPYGYTF
TGTGCCACCCGCCCCGGGACACCCTATGGCTACACCTTC
>TRBV6-1|NA|NA|TRBJ2-6
CASSGEGGWANVLTF
TGTGCCAGCAGTGGAGAAGGTGGCTGGGCCAACGTCCTGACTTTC
>TRBV6-6|NA|NA|TRBJ2-7
CASRDRAYEQYF
TGTGCCAGCAGGGACAGAGCCTACGAGCAGTACTTC
>TRBV2|NA|NA|TRBJ2-1
CASSAGTLPGGEQFF
TGTGCCAGCAGCGCCGGGACTCTCCCTGGGGGTGAGCAGTTCTTC
>TRBV18|NA|NA|TRBJ1-2
CASSRTRDYGYTF
TGTGCCAGCTCTCGGACAAGGGACTATGGCTACACCTTC
>TRBV29-1|NA|few|TRBJ2-3
CSVGHRVADTQYF
TGCAGCGTTGGTCACAGGGTGGCAGATACGCAGTATTTT
>TRBV28|NA|NA|TRBJ2-7
CASSSWDSSYEQYF
TGTGCCAGCAGTTCCTGGGACTCCTCCTACGAGCAGTACTTC
>TRBV18|TRBD2|once|TRBJ2-5
CASSPLLAGVEETQYF
TGTGCCAGCTCCCCACTTCTAGCGGGAGTAGAGGAGACCCAGTACTTC
>TRBV2|NA|few|TRBJ1-1
CASSRATEAFF
TGTGCCAGCAGTCGGGCGACTGAAGCTTTCTTT